These 31 T cell receptor beta chains were all obtained from the same sample, sequenced in a study of Graves' ophthalmopathy and Graves' hyperthyroidism. TCR beta CDR3 regions were amplified from RNA transcripts. Second-round multiplex PCR came after a first-round RT-PCR that employed HTBI primers. Via MiXCR, TCRdb re-called the multiplex PCR reads, giving one row per CDR3 protein. The repertoire holds over a million distinct CDR3 sequences, with about 40% as singletons. Source material: peripheral blood or thyroid tissue (not recorded which). The source of these receptors is an adult man with Graves' hyperthyroidism.

The chain recombines TRBV2 with TRBJ1-6; 7 bases agree with TRBD1. V lost 4 bases, J lost 8 bases, and 5 bases stayed unmatched. The CDR3 has 14 residues. Germline V gene sequence: CDR1 SNHLY, CDR2 FYNNEI. Here the CDR3 DNA reads TGTGCCAGCAGTGTGGGACAGTCTTATTCACCCCTCCACTTT. Protein sequence: CASSVGQSYSPLHF.

The V gene is TRBV10-3, the J gene TRBJ2-7; TRBD2 aligns across 10 bases. CDR3 size: 13 residues. Germline values: CDR1 ENHRY, CDR2 SYGVKD. V trimming: 6 bases; J trimming: 2 bases; junction bases outside the gene matches: 1. Written as DNA, the CDR3 is TGTGCCATCAGGCTAGCGGGAGCCTACGAGCAGTACTTC. Translated, it gives CAIRLAGAYEQYF.

The chain couples TRBV29-1 to TRBJ1-1, with D perhaps matching TRBD1 (6 bases). Germline CDR1 reads SQVTM; CDR2 reads ANQGSEA. The CDR3 covers 14 residues. V gave up 4 bases and J gave up 5 bases, with 17 bases separating them. CDR3 residues: CSVVGTGKGTEAFF. As DNA, the CDR3 is TGCAGCGTTGTAGGAACAGGGAAAGGAACTGAAGCTTTCTTT.

This clonotype was detected only a few times. A much larger clone sits a single nucleotide away, making a read error possible. CDR3 region: CSAREGGNQPQHF. DNA of the CDR3: TGCAGTGCTAGAGAGGGGGGGAATCAGCCCCAGCATTTT. The chain is built from TRBV20-1 and TRBJ1-5, with a possible D match to TRBD1 (5 bases). The V gene's germline CDR1 is DFQATT and CDR2 SNEGSKA (reference sequence). V lost 0 bases to trimming and J lost 4 bases, with 7 bases between them. The CDR3 covers 13 residues.

The chain joins TRBV19 to TRBJ1-1; unclear D gene. Germline CDR1 is LNHDA and CDR2 is SQIVND (reference sequence). The CDR3 consists of 14 residues. V was pared by 1 base and J by 1 base, with 7 bases between. The CDR3 DNA is TGTGCCAGTAGTATAGGCCGGAAGAACACTGAAGCTTTCTTT. Translation: CASSIGRKNTEAFF. Based on the CDR3 plus reference TRBV19 and TRBJ1-1, the full variable domain is DGGITQSPKYLFRKEGQNVTLSCEQNLNHDAMYWYRQDPGQGLRLIYYSQIVNDFQKGDIAEGYSVSREKKESFPLTVTSAQKNPTAFYLCASSIGRKNTEAFFGQGTRLTVV.

DNA for the CDR3: TGCAGTGCTCAACAGGGTCGCACTGAAGCTTTCTTT. It is translated as CSAQQGRTEAFF. This rearrangement joins TRBV20-1 to TRBJ1-1; perhaps TRBD1 as D (6 bases). The germline gives CDR1 DFQATT, CDR2 SNEGSKA (reference sequence). V was shortened by 5 bases and J by 4 bases, with 11 bases between the two germline ends. The CDR3 spans 12 residues.

CDR3 protein: CASRLTGPPYEQYF. The CDR3, as DNA: TGTGCCAGCAGGCTGACAGGCCCCCCCTACGAGCAGTACTTC. V usage is TRBV7-9 and J usage is TRBJ2-7; D is perhaps TRBD1 (6 bases). The V and J ends lost 6 bases and 2 bases respectively, with 14 bases between them. The germline gives CDR1 SEHNR, CDR2 FQNEAQ (reference sequence). The CDR3 runs to 14 residues.

The chain joins TRBV7-9 to TRBJ1-4; D is unclear. V was shortened by 5 bases and J by 11 bases, with 18 bases between the two germline ends. This CDR3 region has 14 residues. Germline V gives CDR1 SEHNR, CDR2 FQNEAQ (reference sequence). CDR3 nucleotides: TGTGCCAGCAGCCGAAACGGACCCGATAGCAAACTGTTTTTT. Translation: CASSRNGPDSKLFF.

The count of this clonotype is one. V gene TRBV10-3 combines with J gene TRBJ1-6; D not certain. The CDR3 covers 15 residues. The germline gives CDR1 ENHRY, CDR2 SYGVKD. V dropped 10 bases and J dropped 5 bases, with 18 bases sitting between them. The CDR3, as DNA: TGTGCCACCAAAAACGGAGATGGGGATAATTCACCCCTCCACTTT. Translating it yields CATKNGDGDNSPLHF.

This clonotype has ten or more counts. The V gene is TRBV7-2, the J gene TRBJ1-1, with D perhaps matching TRBD1 (6 bases). Deletions cut 4 bases from V and 5 bases from J, with 14 bases between. The V gene's germline CDR1 is SGHTA and CDR2 FQGNSA. This CDR3 is 14 amino acids long. CDR3 in amino acids: CASSYQTGATEAFF. The DNA of the CDR3 is TGTGCCAGCAGCTACCAGACAGGAGCTACTGAAGCTTTCTTT.

V usage is TRBV3-1 and J usage is TRBJ1-1; TRBD1 matches at 11 bases. V was pared by 4 bases and J by 1 base, with 8 bases of the junction left unmatched. This CDR3 spans 17 amino acids. CDR1 and CDR2 from the germline V gene are LGHDT and YNNKEL (reference sequence). CDR3 nucleotide sequence: TGTGCCAGCAGCCGACCCGGGACAGGGGGTAGGAACACTGAAGCTTTCTTT. Protein: CASSRPGTGGRNTEAFF.

This sequence joins TRBV29-1 and TRBJ2-7; 8 nucleotides align to TRBD1. The CDR3 is 14 amino acids. Unmatched junction bases numbered 9, after V lost 4 bases and J lost 4 bases. CDR1 and CDR2 from the germline V gene are SQVTM and ANQGSEA. CDR3 loop: CSVGMADRAYEQYF. As DNA, the CDR3 is TGCAGCGTTGGTATGGCGGACAGGGCATACGAGCAGTACTTC.

The J gene is TRBJ2-7, the V gene TRBV7-2, with no clear D. The CDR3 is 13 residues long. V shed 5 bases and J shed 6 bases, with 14 bases lying between them. CDR1 SGHTA and CDR2 FQGNSA come from the germline V gene. Here the CDR3 DNA reads TGTGCCAGCAGCCCAGGCGCCAGTCTCGAGCAGTACTTC. Its protein is CASSPGASLEQYF.

The CDR3 loop is CASSLGTLGTDRGGGYTF. DNA for the CDR3: TGTGCCAGCAGCTTAGGGACCCTTGGGACCGACCGAGGTGGTGGCTACACCTTC. This chain links TRBV13 with TRBJ1-2, with D perhaps TRBD1 (5 bases). Germline V CDR1 and CDR2: PRHDT, FYEKMQ (reference sequence). This CDR3 comprises 18 residues. Trimming took off 0 bases at V and 7 bases at J, with 24 bases between the two ends.

The chain combines TRBV10-3 with TRBJ2-2; either TRBD1 or TRBD2 may fit D (6 bases each). CDR1 and CDR2 from the germline V gene are ENHRY and SYGVKD. The CDR3 spans 14 residues. Trimming stripped 10 bases from V and 3 bases from J, with 15 bases between. The CDR3 DNA reads as TGTGCCACTGCAGAGGGGGGCCACACCGGGGAGCTGTTTTTT. Translation gives CATAEGGHTGELFF.

The chain employs TRBV24-1 and TRBJ2-7; 8 bases are shared with TRBD2. J lost 1 base, V lost 5 bases, and 9 bases had no gene match. The CDR3 is 16 residues long. The germline V gene has CDR1 KGHDR and CDR2 SFDVKD. CDR3 in amino acids: CATSAQTSGLSYEQYF. CDR3 in DNA: TGTGCCACCAGTGCCCAAACTAGCGGACTTTCCTACGAGCAGTACTTC.

This clonotype was detected ten times or more. The rearrangement uses TRBV29-1 and TRBJ2-7; D might be TRBD2 (6 bases). The CDR3 consists of 13 residues. Germline V gene lookup returns CDR1 SQVTM and CDR2 ANQGSEA. V was cut by 7 bases and J by 6 bases, with 19 bases left in between. CDR3 sequence reads: CSAQTRGDGEQYF. CDR3 bases: TGCAGCGCCCAGACTAGAGGGGACGGCGAGCAGTACTTC.

This clonotype was recorded at least ten times. The chain is built from TRBV2 and TRBJ2-7, with a tentative D call TRBD1 (5 bases). Trimming left V 7 bases short and J 4 bases short, with 17 bases between. This CDR3 has 14 residues. CDR1 and CDR2 from the germline V gene are SNHLY and FYNNEI. The CDR3 nucleotides are TGTGCCAGCACCCAGGTCGACAGATTATACGAGCAGTACTTC. It is translated as CASTQVDRLYEQYF.

The rearrangement uses TRBV20-1 and TRBJ1-4, with D possibly TRBD1 on 6 matching bases. This CDR3 comprises 14 residues. V was shortened by 3 bases and J by 8 bases, with 16 bases between the two germline ends. The V gene's germline CDR1 is DFQATT and CDR2 SNEGSKA (reference sequence). DNA of the CDR3: TGCAGTGCTAGCCCGGCAGGGGTTGGCGAAAAACTGTTTTTT. As protein: CSASPAGVGEKLFF.

This clonotype came up many times. This chain connects TRBV10-3 to TRBJ1-5; the D gene is possibly TRBD1 (5 bases). V lost 4 bases, J lost 9 bases, and 13 bases lay in between. The CDR3 totals 13 residues. In germline, CDR1 is ENHRY, CDR2 SYGVKD. The CDR3 nucleotides are TGTGCCATCAGTGGGGGCGCGGAGGGGCCCCAGCATTTT. Residues: CAISGGAEGPQHF.

This clonotype was seen many times. This rearrangement joins TRBV6-5 to TRBJ1-1; D remains unclear. CDR1 and CDR2 (germline): MNHEY, SVGAGI. V was trimmed by 5 bases and J by 0 bases, leaving 7 bases between them. The CDR3 has 13 residues. CDR3 sequence reads: CASSGDLNTEAFF. CDR3 nucleotide sequence: TGTGCCAGCAGTGGGGATTTGAACACTGAAGCTTTCTTT.

At least ten counts were recorded for this clonotype. The chain combines TRBV15 with TRBJ1-2, with a possible D match to TRBD1 (6 bases). Germline lookup yields CDR1 LNHNV and CDR2 YYDKDF (reference sequence). The CDR3 is 17 residues long. V shed 0 bases and J shed 7 bases, with 21 bases lying between them. CDR3 bases: TGTGCCACCAGCAGAGATGAGGGGGGGACCCCCATAATTGGCTACACCTTC. It translates to CATSRDEGGTPIIGYTF. The whole variable domain, filled in from reference TRBV15 and TRBJ1-2, reads DAMVIQNPRYQVTQFGKPVTLSCSQTLNHNVMYWYQQKSSQAPKLLFHYYDKDFNNEADTPDNFQSRRPNTSFCFLDIRSPGLGDTAMYLCATSRDEGGTPIIGYTFGSGTRLTVV.

To note about this clonotype: A far larger clone differs by one base, so this is likely a read error. CDR3 nucleotide sequence: TGTGCCAGCAGTGCACTAGTCGAGCAGTACTTC. Translation: CASSALVEQYF. The chain joins TRBV2 to TRBJ2-7; a possible D gene is TRBD2 (5 bases). Trimming took off 4 bases at V and 6 bases at J, with 7 bases between the two ends. Germline V gene sequence: CDR1 SNHLY, CDR2 FYNNEI. The CDR3 covers 11 residues.

This clonotype turned up a few times. This chain joins TRBV6-6 and TRBJ1-6, with a weak D call TRBD1 (5 bases). Looked up from germline, CDR1 is MNHNY and CDR2 is SVGAGI (reference sequence). The V and J ends lost 3 bases and 0 bases respectively, with 9 bases between them. CDR3 length: 16 residues. CDR3 amino acids: CASSYRGDSYNSPLHF. The CDR3 nucleotides are TGTGCCAGCAGTTATAGGGGAGACTCCTATAATTCACCCCTCCACTTT.

There are a few counts of this clonotype. The chain joins TRBV6-5 to TRBJ1-2; D is ambiguous. Germline-derived CDR1 and CDR2 are MNHEY and SVGAGI. V lost 2 bases and J 0 bases, leaving 4 bases between the germline ends. The CDR3 is 13 amino acids. In DNA form, the CDR3 reads TGTGCCAGCAGTTACACCACTAACTATGGCTACACCTTC. Encoded protein: CASSYTTNYGYTF.

This clonotype was counted between two and nine times. The gene calls are TRBV12-3 or TRBV12-4 and TRBJ2-7, with D possibly matching TRBD2 (6 bases). The CDR3 contains 14 residues. V lost 5 bases to trimming and J lost 3 bases, with 14 bases between them. DNA of the CDR3: TGTGCCAGCAGTCCCGCGCTAGCGTACTACGAGCAGTACTTC. Its protein product is CASSPALAYYEQYF.

This clonotype has only one observation. The genes are TRBV29-1 and TRBJ2-1, with 8 bases lining up with TRBD2. The CDR3 consists of 15 residues. V dropped 4 bases and J dropped 8; count of bases not matched to a gene: 13. Looked up from germline, CDR1 is SQVTM and CDR2 is ANQGSEA. The CDR3 here is CSVVSGRSFGDEQFF. CDR3 DNA: TGCAGCGTTGTAAGCGGGAGATCTTTCGGTGATGAGCAGTTCTTC.

The chain uses TRBV6-6 and TRBJ1-1; possible D gene TRBD1, 6 bases. Germline CDR1 and CDR2: MNHNY and SVGAGI (reference sequence). Deletions cut 6 bases from V and 3 bases from J, with 17 bases between. The CDR3 extends over 15 amino acids. CDR3 sequence reads: CASRQTGGGDTEAFF. As DNA, the CDR3 is TGTGCCAGCAGACAAACGGGAGGGGGTGACACTGAAGCTTTCTTT.

This clonotype was observed many times. The chain recombines TRBV20-1 with TRBJ1-5; D might be TRBD1 (5 bases). The CDR3 sequence is 15 residues long. The V end lost 0 bases, the J end lost 4 bases, and 13 bases lay between the germline ends. The germline gives CDR1 DFQATT, CDR2 SNEGSKA (reference sequence). This CDR3 reads CSARDLRPGNQPQHF. In DNA form, the CDR3 reads TGCAGTGCTAGAGATCTAAGGCCAGGGAATCAGCCCCAGCATTTT.

The CDR3 loop is CASRPRGSVYGQPQHF. The CDR3, as DNA: TGTGCCAGCAGGCCTAGGGGTTCGGTTTACGGTCAGCCCCAGCATTTT. V is TRBV2 and J is TRBJ1-5, with a weak D call TRBD1 (5 bases). The CDR3 length is 16 residues. V dropped 6 bases and J dropped 6 bases, with 21 bases sitting between them. CDR1 SNHLY and CDR2 FYNNEI come from the germline V gene.

The chain couples TRBV11-2 to TRBJ2-1; D is uncertain. V lost 5 bases, J lost 0 bases, and 14 bases lay in between. CDR3 length equals 16 residues. CDR1 is SGHAT and CDR2 is FQNNGV in the germline V gene. DNA of the CDR3: TGTGCCAGCAGCCCTAAGAGGATTAGCTCCTACAATGAGCAGTTCTTC. It translates to CASSPKRISSYNEQFF.